The entry below gives a single T cell receptor (beta chain) sequence along with its context. The study based diagnoses on clinical symptoms, serum thyroxine and TRAb, thyroid ultrasound and orbital computed tomography. The sample is drawn from a study of T cells in Graves' hyperthyroidism and ophthalmopathy. RNA transcripts were the template for amplifying TCR beta CDR3 regions. Researchers ran a first-round RT-PCR on the TCR CDR3 using the HTBI primer set. TCRdb fed the multiplex PCR reads into MiXCR, producing one record per CDR3 protein. The sample contains 700,000 to 950,000 distinct CDR3 sequences, just over 35% of which appear only once. This CDR3 has 16 amino acids. Trimming pared 6 bases from V and 2 bases from J, leaving 20 bases between. CDR1 is SGDLS, CDR2 YYNGEE, per germline.

This receptor was identified in a woman in her thirties or forties with Graves' hyperthyroidism. Sequenced input: blood. This chain connects TRBV9 to TRBJ1-2; possible D gene TRBD1, 5 bases. CDR3 DNA: TGTGCCAGCACAGGACAAGACCCCCGCTCAAACTATGGCTACACCTTC. Translation gives CASTGQDPRSNYGYTF.